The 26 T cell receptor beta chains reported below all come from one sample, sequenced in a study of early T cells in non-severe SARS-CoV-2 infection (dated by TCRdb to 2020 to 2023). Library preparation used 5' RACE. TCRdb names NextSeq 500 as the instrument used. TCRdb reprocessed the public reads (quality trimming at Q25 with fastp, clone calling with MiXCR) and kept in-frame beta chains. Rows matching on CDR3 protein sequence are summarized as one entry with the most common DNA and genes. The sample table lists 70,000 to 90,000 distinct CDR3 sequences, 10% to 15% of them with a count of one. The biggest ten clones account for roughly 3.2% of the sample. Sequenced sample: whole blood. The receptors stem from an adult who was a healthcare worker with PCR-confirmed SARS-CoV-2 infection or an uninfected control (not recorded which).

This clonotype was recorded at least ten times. The CDR3 reads CASSFEDDEKLFF. CDR3 bases: TGTGCCAGCAGCTTTGAAGATGATGAAAAACTGTTTTTT. This sequence joins TRBV7-9 and TRBJ1-4; no clear D. V was trimmed by 3 bases and J by 6 bases, leaving 8 bases between them. This CDR3 comprises 13 residues. Germline V lookup: CDR1 SEHNR, CDR2 FQNEAQ (reference sequence). Full variable domain (rest looked up from reference TRBV7-9 and TRBJ1-4): DTGVSQNPRHKITKRGQNVTFRCDPISEHNRLYWYRQTLGQGPEFLTYFQNEAQLEKSRLLSDRFSAERPKGSFSTLEIQRTEQGDSAMYLCASSFEDDEKLFFGSGTQLSVL.

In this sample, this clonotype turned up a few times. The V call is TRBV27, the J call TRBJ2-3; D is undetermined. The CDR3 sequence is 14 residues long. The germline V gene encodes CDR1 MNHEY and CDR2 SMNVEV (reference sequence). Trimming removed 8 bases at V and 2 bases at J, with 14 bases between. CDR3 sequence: CASCPDRSTDTQYF. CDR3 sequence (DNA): TGTGCCAGCTGCCCGGACCGTTCCACAGATACGCAGTATTTT.

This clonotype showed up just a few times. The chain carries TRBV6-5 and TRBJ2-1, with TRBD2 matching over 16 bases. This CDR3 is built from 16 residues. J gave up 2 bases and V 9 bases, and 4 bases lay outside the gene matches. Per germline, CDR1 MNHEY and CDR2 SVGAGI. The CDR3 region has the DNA TGTGCCAGTAGGGGACTAGCGGGAGGGCCCTACAATGAGCAGTTCTTC. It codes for CASRGLAGGPYNEQFF.

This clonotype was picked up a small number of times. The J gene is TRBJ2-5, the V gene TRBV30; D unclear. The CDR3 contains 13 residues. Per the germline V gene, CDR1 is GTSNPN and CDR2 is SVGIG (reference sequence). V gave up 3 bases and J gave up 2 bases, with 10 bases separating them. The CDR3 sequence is CAWSRRIQETQYF. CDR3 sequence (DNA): TGTGCCTGGAGCCGACGGATACAAGAGACCCAGTACTTC.

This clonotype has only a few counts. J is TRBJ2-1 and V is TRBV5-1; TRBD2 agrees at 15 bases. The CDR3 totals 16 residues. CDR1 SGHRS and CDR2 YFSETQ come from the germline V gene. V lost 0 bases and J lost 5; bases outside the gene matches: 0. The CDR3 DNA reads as TGCGCCAGCAGCTTGGGGACTAGCGGGAGGGACAATGAGCAGTTCTTC. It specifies CASSLGTSGRDNEQFF. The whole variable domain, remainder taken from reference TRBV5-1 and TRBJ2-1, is KAGVTQTPRYLIKTRGQQVTLSCSPISGHRSVSWYQQTPGQGLQFLFEYFSETQRNKGNFPGRFSGRQFSNSRSEMNVSTLELGDSALYLCASSLGTSGRDNEQFFGPGTRLTVL.

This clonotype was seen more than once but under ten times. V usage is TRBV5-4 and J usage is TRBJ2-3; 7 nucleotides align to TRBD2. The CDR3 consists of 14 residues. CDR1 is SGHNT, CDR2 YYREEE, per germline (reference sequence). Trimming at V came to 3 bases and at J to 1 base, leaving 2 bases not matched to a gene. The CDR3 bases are TGTGCCAGCAGCTGGGGGGGACGCACAGATACGCAGTATTTT. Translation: CASSWGGRTDTQYF.

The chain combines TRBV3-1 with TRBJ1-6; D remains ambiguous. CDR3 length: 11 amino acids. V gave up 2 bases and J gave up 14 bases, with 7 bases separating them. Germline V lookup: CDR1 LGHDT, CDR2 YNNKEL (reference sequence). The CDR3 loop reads CASSQRAALHF. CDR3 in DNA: TGTGCCAGCAGCCAAAGGGCGGCCCTCCACTTT.

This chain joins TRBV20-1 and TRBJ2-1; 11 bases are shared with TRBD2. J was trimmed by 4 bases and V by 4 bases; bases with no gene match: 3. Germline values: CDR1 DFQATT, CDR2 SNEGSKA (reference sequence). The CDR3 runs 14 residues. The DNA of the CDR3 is TGCAGTGCTATCATAGCGGGAGGGTACAATGAGCAGTTCTTC. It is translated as CSAIIAGGYNEQFF.

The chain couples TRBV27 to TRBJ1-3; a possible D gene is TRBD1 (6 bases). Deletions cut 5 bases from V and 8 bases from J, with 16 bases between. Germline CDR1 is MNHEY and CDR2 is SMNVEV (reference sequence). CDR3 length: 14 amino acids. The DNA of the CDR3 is TGTGCCAGCAGTCCCTTCGGAGGGGGAGACACCATATATTTT. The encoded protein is CASSPFGGGDTIYF.

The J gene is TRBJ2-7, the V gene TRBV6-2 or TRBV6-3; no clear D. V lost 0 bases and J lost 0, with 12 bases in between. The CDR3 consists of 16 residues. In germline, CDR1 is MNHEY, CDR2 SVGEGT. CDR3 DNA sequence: TGTGCCAGCAGTTACTCGATTTTGGCGGACTCCTACGAGCAGTACTTC. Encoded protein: CASSYSILADSYEQYF.

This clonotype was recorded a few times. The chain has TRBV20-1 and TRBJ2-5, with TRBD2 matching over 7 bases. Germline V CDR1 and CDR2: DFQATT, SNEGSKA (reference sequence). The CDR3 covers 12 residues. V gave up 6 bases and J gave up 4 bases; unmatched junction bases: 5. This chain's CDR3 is CSAPREPETQYF. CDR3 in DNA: TGCAGTGCGCCGCGGGAGCCAGAGACCCAGTACTTC.

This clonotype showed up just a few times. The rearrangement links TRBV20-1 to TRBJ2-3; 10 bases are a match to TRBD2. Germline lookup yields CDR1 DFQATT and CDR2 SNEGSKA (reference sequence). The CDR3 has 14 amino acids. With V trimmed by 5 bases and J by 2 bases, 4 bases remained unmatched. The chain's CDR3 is CSAPGTSVTDTQYF. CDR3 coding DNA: TGCAGTGCTCCCGGGACTAGCGTCACAGATACGCAGTATTTT.

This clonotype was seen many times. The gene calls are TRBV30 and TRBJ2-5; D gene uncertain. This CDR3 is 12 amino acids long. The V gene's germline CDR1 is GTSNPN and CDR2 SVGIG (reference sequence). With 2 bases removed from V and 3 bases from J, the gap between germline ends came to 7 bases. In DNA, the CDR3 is TGTGCCTGGAGTTACCGGGAAGAGACCCAGTACTTC. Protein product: CAWSYREETQYF.

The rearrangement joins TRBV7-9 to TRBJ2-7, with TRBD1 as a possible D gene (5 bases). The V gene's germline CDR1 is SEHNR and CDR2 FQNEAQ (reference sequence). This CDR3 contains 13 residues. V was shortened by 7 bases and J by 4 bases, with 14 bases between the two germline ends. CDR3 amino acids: CASTGNVTYEQYF. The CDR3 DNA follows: TGTGCCAGCACAGGGAACGTTACATACGAGCAGTACTTC.

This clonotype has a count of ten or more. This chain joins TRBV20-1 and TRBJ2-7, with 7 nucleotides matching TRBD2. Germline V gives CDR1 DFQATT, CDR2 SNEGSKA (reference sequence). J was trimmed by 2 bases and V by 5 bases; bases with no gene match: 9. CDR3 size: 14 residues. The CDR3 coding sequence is TGCAGTGCTGACGGTGGACTAGGTCCCTACGAGCAGTACTTC. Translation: CSADGGLGPYEQYF.

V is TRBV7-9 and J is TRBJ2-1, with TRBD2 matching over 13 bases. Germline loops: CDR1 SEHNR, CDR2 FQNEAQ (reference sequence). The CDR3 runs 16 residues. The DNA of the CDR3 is TGTGCGGCGCGGACTAGCGGGAGAACTTCTGACAATGAGCAGTTCTTC. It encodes CAARTSGRTSDNEQFF.

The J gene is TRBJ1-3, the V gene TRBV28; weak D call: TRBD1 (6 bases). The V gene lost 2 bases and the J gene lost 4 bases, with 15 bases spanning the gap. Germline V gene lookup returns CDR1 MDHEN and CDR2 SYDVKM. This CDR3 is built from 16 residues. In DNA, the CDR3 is TGTGCCAGCAGTTTAGGGGGCCAGGGCTTCGGAAACACCATATATTTT. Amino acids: CASSLGGQGFGNTIYF. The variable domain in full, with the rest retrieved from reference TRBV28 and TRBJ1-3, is DVKVTQSSRYLVKRTGEKVFLECVQDMDHENMFWYRQDPGLGLRLIYFSYDVKMKEKGDIPEGYSVSREKKERFSLILESASTNQTSMYLCASSLGGQGFGNTIYFGEGSWLTVV.

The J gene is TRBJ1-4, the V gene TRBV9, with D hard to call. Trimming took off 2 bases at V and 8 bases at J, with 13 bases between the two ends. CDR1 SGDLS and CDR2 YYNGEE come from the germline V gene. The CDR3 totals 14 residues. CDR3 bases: TGTGCCAGCAGCGTGTTCCCGGAGGGCGAAAAACTGTTTTTT. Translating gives CASSVFPEGEKLFF.

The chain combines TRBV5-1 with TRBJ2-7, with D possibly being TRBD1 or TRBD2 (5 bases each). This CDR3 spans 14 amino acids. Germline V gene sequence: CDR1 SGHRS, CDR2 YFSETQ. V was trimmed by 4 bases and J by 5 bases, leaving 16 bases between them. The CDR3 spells CASSPGPRSNEQYF. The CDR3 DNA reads TGCGCCAGCAGCCCGGGACCGAGGTCGAACGAGCAGTACTTC.

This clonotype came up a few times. The CDR3: CASSLRGTVYGYTF. DNA for the CDR3: TGTGCCAGCAGTTTAAGGGGGACGGTCTATGGCTACACCTTC. This rearrangement joins TRBV12-3 or TRBV12-4 to TRBJ1-2; tentatively, D is TRBD1 (6 bases). Trimming took 2 bases from V and 4 from J, leaving 11 bases between them. The CDR3 totals 14 residues.

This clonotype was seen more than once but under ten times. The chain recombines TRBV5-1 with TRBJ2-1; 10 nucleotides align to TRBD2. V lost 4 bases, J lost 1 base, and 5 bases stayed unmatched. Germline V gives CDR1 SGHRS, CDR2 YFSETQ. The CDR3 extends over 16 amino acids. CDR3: CASSPSLAGSYNEQFF. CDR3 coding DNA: TGCGCCAGCAGCCCATCACTAGCGGGATCCTACAATGAGCAGTTCTTC. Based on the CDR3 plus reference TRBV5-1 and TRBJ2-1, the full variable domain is KAGVTQTPRYLIKTRGQQVTLSCSPISGHRSVSWYQQTPGQGLQFLFEYFSETQRNKGNFPGRFSGRQFSNSRSEMNVSTLELGDSALYLCASSPSLAGSYNEQFFGPGTRLTVL.

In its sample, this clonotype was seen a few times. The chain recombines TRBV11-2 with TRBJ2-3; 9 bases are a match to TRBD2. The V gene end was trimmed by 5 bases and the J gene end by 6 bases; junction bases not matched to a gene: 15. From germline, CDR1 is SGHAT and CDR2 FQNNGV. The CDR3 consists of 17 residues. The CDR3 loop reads CASSPRTSVQGGDTQYF. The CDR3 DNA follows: TGTGCCAGCAGCCCCCGGACTAGCGTTCAAGGCGGGGATACGCAGTATTTT.

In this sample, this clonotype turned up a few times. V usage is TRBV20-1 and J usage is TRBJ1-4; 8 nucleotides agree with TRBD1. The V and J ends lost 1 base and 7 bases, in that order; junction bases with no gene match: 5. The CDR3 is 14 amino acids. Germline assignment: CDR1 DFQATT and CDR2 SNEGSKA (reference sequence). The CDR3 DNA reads TGCAGTGCTAGAGTGACAGGGGAAAGTGAAAAACTGTTTTTT. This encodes CSARVTGESEKLFF.

CDR3 sequence reads: CASSQGGLDTNTQYF. Here the CDR3 DNA reads TGTGCCAGCAGCCAAGGGGGCCTGGATACAAATACGCAGTATTTT. The V call is TRBV4-2, the J call TRBJ2-3; tentative D call: TRBD1 (5 bases). The CDR3 loop spans 15 amino acids. Per the germline V gene, CDR1 is LGHNA and CDR2 is YNFKEQ. With 1 base removed from V and 7 bases from J, the gap between germline ends came to 15 bases.

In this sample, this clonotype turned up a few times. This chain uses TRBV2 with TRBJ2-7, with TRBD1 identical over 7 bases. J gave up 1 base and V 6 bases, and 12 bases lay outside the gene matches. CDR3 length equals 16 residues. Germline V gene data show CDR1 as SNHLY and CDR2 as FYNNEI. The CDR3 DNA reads TGTGCCAGCAGGTCGCAGGGGGACACATTATCCTACGAGCAGTACTTC. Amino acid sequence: CASRSQGDTLSYEQYF.

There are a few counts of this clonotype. The CDR3: CATSDPAGGTYNEQFF. Here the CDR3 DNA reads TGTGCCACCAGTGATCCCGCAGGCGGGACTTACAATGAGCAGTTCTTC. The chain is built from TRBV24-1 and TRBJ2-1; D possibly corresponds to TRBD2 (6 bases). The CDR3 extends over 16 amino acids. Per germline, CDR1 KGHDR and CDR2 SFDVKD. The ends were cut back, 3 bases at V and 4 bases at J, with 15 bases in the middle.